The 9 T cell receptor beta chains reported below all come from one sample, sequenced in a study of CD8 T cells in Susac syndrome. It was with random hexamers that 0.5 to 1 ug RNA was reverse transcribed. TCRdb redid the calling of the immunoSEQ multiplex PCR reads with MiXCR, one entry per CDR3 protein. Among about 250,000 distinct CDR3 sequences listed, about 93% were seen once. What was sequenced was CD4+ T cells from PBMCs. These receptors originate from a human donor with multiple sclerosis.

V is TRBV20-1 and J is TRBJ1-1; D is undetermined. V was clipped by 3 bases and J by 2 bases, with 22 bases between them. CDR1 is DFQATT, CDR2 SNEGSKA, per germline (reference sequence). This CDR3 is 17 amino acids long. The CDR3 DNA is TGCAGTGCTAGGCCCCCTAGAGGCTCCAGTTCTAACACTGAAGCTTTCTTT. Residues: CSARPPRGSSSNTEAFF.

V usage is TRBV2 and J usage is TRBJ1-2; 8 bases map to TRBD1. The V and J ends lost 4 bases and 8 bases, in that order; junction bases with no gene match: 12. The CDR3 is 15 amino acids. The germline V gene encodes CDR1 SNHLY and CDR2 FYNNEI. CDR3 DNA: TGTGCCAGCAGTGTGGGCAGGGGGCGGGCGGAGGGCTACACCTTC. Translating gives CASSVGRGRAEGYTF.

The chain employs TRBV7-8 and TRBJ2-2; 14 bases line up with TRBD2. This CDR3 comprises 19 residues. Trimming cost V 4 bases and J 4 bases; bases outside gene matches: 11. Germline V lookup: CDR1 SGHVS, CDR2 FQNEAQ. CDR3 in DNA: TGTGCCAGCAGCTCCGCCCCGGGACTAGCGGGAGTTTTCACCGGGGAGCTGTTTTTT. It is translated as CASSSAPGLAGVFTGELFF.

DNA of the CDR3: TGTGCCAGCAGTTCAACGGGACTAGCGGGGTCGGAGACCCAGTACTTC. Translating it yields CASSSTGLAGSETQYF. V is TRBV12-3 or TRBV12-4 and J is TRBJ2-5; TRBD2 matches at 13 bases. With 4 bases clipped from V and 5 bases from J, the junction kept 7 bases outside the gene matches. The CDR3 has 16 amino acids.

This clonotype was counted once. The chain links TRBV21-1 to TRBJ1-2; the D segment call TRBD1 is taken from the table without a DNA check. TRBV21-1 is given as a pseudogene. The CDR3 is 14 residues long. CDR3 sequence (DNA): TGTGCCAGCATCCCAGCCGGGACCTCCTATGGCTACACCTTC. This translates into CASIPAGTSYGYTF.

J is TRBJ2-7 and V is TRBV20-1; 9 bases are a match to TRBD1. CDR1 is DFQATT and CDR2 is SNEGSKA in the germline V gene (reference sequence). CDR3 length: 14 residues. Trimming removed 5 bases from V and 0 bases from J; junction bases left unmatched: 5. The CDR3 region has the DNA TGCAGTGCTCCAAAGGGACAGGGCTCCTACGAGCAGTACTTC. Protein product: CSAPKGQGSYEQYF.

This clonotype was recorded once. CDR3 DNA sequence: TGTGCCAGCAGTGAATCCGGGGTAGGGGGGGCCAACGTCCTGACTTTC. Protein: CASSESGVGGANVLTF. J is TRBJ2-6 and V is TRBV2; tentative D call: TRBD2 (5 bases). With 2 bases removed from V and 4 bases from J, the gap between germline ends came to 12 bases. This CDR3 region has 16 residues. CDR1 and CDR2 (germline): SNHLY, FYNNEI.

The chain employs TRBV6-2 or TRBV6-3 and TRBJ2-7, with a tentative D call TRBD2 (5 bases). CDR1 is MNHEY, CDR2 SVGEGT, per germline. This CDR3 is 14 amino acids long. V was shortened by 6 bases and J by 2 bases, with 14 bases between the two germline ends. The CDR3 sequence is CASSRGSGPYEQYV. CDR3 sequence (DNA): TGTGCCAGCAGCAGAGGAAGCGGCCCCTACGAGCAGTACGTC.

This rearrangement joins TRBV3-1 to TRBJ2-3; 8 bases align to TRBD2. CDR3 size: 15 residues. Germline-derived CDR1 and CDR2 are LGHDT and YNNKEL (reference sequence). The junction had 5 bases not matched to a gene; V was cut back by 4 bases and J by 2 bases. CDR3 coding DNA: TGTGCCAGCAGCCTTACTAGCGGTACCACAGATACGCAGTATTTT. This translates into CASSLTSGTTDTQYF.